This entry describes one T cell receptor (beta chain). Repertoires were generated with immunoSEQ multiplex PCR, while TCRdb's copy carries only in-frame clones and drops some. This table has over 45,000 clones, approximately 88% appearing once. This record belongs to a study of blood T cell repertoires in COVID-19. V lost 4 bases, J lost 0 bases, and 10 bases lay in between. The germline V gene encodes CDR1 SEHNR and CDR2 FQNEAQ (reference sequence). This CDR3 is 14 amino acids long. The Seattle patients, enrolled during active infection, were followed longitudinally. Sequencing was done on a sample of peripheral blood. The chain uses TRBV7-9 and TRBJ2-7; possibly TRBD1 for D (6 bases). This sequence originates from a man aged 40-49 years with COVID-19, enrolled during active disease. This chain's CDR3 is CASSSSGHSYEQYF. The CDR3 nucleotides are TGTGCCAGCAGCTCTTCGGGACACTCCTACGAGCAGTACTTC. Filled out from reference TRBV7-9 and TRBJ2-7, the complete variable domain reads DTGVSQNPRHKITKRGQNVTFRCDPISEHNRLYWYRQTLGQGPEFLTYFQNEAQLEKSRLLSDRFSAERPKGSFSTLEIQRTEQGDSAMYLCASSSSGHSYEQYFGPGTRLTVT.